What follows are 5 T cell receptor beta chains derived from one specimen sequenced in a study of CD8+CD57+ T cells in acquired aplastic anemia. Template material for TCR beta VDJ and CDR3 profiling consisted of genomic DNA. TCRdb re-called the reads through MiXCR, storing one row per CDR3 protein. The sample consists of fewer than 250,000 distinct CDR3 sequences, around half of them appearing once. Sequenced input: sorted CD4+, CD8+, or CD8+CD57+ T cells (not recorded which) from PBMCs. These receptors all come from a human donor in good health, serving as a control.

This chain's CDR3 is CASSWRGAYEQYF. CDR3 nucleotide sequence: TGTGCCAGCAGTTGGCGGGGGGCCTACGAGCAGTACTTC. This sequence joins TRBV19 and TRBJ2-7, with 8 bases lining up with TRBD2. The J segment lost 2 bases and the V segment lost 9 bases, leaving 6 bases of the junction unmatched. The CDR3 runs to 13 residues. Germline V lookup: CDR1 LNHDA, CDR2 SQIVND (reference sequence).

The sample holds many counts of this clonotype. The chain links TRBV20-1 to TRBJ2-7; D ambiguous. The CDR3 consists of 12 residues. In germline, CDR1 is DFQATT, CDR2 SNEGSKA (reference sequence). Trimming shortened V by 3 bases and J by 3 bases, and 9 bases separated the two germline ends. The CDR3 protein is CSASEQFYEQYF. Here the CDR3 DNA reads TGCAGTGCTAGTGAACAGTTCTACGAGCAGTACTTC.

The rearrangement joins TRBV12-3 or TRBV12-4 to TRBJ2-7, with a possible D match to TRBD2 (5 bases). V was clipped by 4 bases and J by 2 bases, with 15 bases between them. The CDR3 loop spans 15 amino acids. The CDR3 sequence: CASSWSRGGAYEQYF. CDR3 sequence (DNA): TGTGCCAGCAGTTGGTCTCGTGGAGGTGCCTACGAGCAGTACTTC.

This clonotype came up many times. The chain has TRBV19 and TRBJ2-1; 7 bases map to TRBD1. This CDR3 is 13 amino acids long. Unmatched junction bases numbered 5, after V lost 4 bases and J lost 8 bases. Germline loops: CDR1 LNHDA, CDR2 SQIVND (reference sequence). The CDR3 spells CASSTDRDHEQFF. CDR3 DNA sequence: TGTGCCAGTAGTACAGACAGGGATCATGAGCAGTTCTTC.

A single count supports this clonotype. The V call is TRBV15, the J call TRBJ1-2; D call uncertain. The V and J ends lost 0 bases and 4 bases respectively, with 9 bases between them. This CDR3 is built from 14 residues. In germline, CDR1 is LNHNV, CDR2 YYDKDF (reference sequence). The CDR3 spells CATSRDSLAYGYTF. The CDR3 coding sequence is TGTGCCACCAGCAGAGATAGTCTGGCCTATGGCTACACCTTC.